Shown below are 10 T cell receptor beta chains from a single sample sequenced in a study of a mutant IDH1 vaccine in newly diagnosed glioma. Here immunoSEQ multiplex PCR was the method, and the copy in TCRdb shows in-frame clones only, minus some. Of 35,000 to 45,000 clones listed, roughly four fifths are singletons. Described time point: week 35, safety follow-up. Each dose delivered 300 ug of mutant IDH1 20-mer peptide subcutaneously with imiquimod. Their antigens remain unidentified. Sample: PBMCs, taken from a glioma patient whose treatment included an IDH1 peptide vaccine. The receptors come from a woman aged 45-65 years with glioma.

The rearrangement uses TRBV6-5 and TRBJ2-7; possible D gene TRBD2, 6 bases. Trimming removed 0 bases at V and 7 bases at J, with 19 bases between. The germline V gene encodes CDR1 MNHEY and CDR2 SVGAGI. The CDR3 runs to 16 residues. CDR3 residues: CASSYSGGVITKEQYF. The CDR3 nucleotides read TGTGCCAGCAGTTACTCGGGCGGGGTGATTACGAAGGAGCAGTACTTC.

J is TRBJ1-6 and V is TRBV27, with D unclear. Deletions cut 3 bases from V and 7 bases from J, with 7 bases between. Germline V gene lookup returns CDR1 MNHEY and CDR2 SMNVEV (reference sequence). The CDR3 extends over 13 amino acids. The DNA for the CDR3 is TGTGCCAGCAGTTTGGCCAGGAATTCACCCCTCCACTTT. As protein: CASSLARNSPLHF.

CDR3 sequence (DNA): TGTGCCAGCAGCGCCACGGCGATCAATAATTCACCCCTCCACTTT. Protein product: CASSATAINNSPLHF. The chain is built from TRBV6-4 and TRBJ1-6; D gene uncertain. V shed 6 bases and J shed 5 bases, with 14 bases lying between them. The germline CDR1 and CDR2 sequences are MRHNA and SNTAGT. The CDR3 spans 15 residues.

V and J are TRBV14 and TRBJ2-5; tentative D call: TRBD1 (5 bases). This CDR3 is built from 14 residues. The germline CDR1 and CDR2 sequences are SGHDN and FVKESK. V was trimmed by 2 bases and J by 1 base, leaving 8 bases between them. The CDR3: CASSQRGFQETQYF. The DNA of the CDR3 is TGTGCCAGCAGCCAAAGGGGTTTCCAAGAGACCCAGTACTTC. Variable domain in full (rest from reference TRBV14 and TRBJ2-5): EAGVTQFPSHSVIEKGQTVTLRCDPISGHDNLYWYRRVMGKEIKFLLHFVKESKQDESGMPNNRFLAERTGGTYSTLKVQPAELEDSGVYFCASSQRGFQETQYFGPGTRLLVL.

The chain uses TRBV6-6 and TRBJ1-2; 7 bases fit TRBD1. Germline CDR1 reads MNHNY; CDR2 reads SVGAGI (reference sequence). With 4 bases clipped from V and 4 bases from J, the junction kept 0 bases outside the gene matches. This CDR3 comprises 12 residues. The CDR3 reads CASSSGGYGYTF. CDR3 sequence (DNA): TGTGCCAGCAGTTCAGGGGGCTATGGCTACACCTTC.

In this sample, this clone turned up once. This sequence joins TRBV7-9 and TRBJ2-3; D not resolved. With 8 bases removed from V and 5 bases from J, the gap between germline ends came to 8 bases. CDR3 length: 11 residues. CDR1 is SEHNR, CDR2 FQNEAQ, per germline (reference sequence). The CDR3 protein is CASGVGDTQYF. The CDR3 DNA follows: TGTGCCAGCGGGGTTGGAGATACGCAGTATTTT. The complete variable domain, with remaining parts taken from reference TRBV7-9 and TRBJ2-3, reads DTGVSQNPRHKITKRGQNVTFRCDPISEHNRLYWYRQTLGQGPEFLTYFQNEAQLEKSRLLSDRFSAERPKGSFSTLEIQRTEQGDSAMYLCASGVGDTQYFGPGTRLTVL.

V gene TRBV27 combines with J gene TRBJ1-3, with a weak D call TRBD1 (5 bases). This CDR3 is 14 amino acids long. Germline CDR1 is MNHEY and CDR2 is SMNVEV (reference sequence). With 8 bases removed from V and 0 bases from J, the gap between germline ends came to 11 bases. For the CDR3, the DNA is TGTGCCAGCTCCCTGACAGACTCTGGAAACACCATATATTTT. Protein product: CASSLTDSGNTIYF.

CDR3 coding DNA: TGTGCCAGCAGCAACCGTTGGGGCAATGAGCAGTTCTTC. Translation: CASSNRWGNEQFF. This chain connects TRBV7-2 to TRBJ2-1; D unresolved. CDR1 and CDR2 (germline): SGHTA, FQGNSA. The V gene lost 5 bases and the J gene lost 6 bases, with 11 bases spanning the gap. The CDR3 has 13 amino acids. The whole variable domain, remainder taken from reference TRBV7-2 and TRBJ2-1, is GAGVSQSPSNKVTEKGKDVELRCDPISGHTALYWYRQSLGQGLEFLIYFQGNSAPDKSGLPSDRFSAERTGGSVSTLTIQRTQQEDSAVYLCASSNRWGNEQFFGPGTRLTVL.

The rearrangement joins TRBV7-2 to TRBJ1-3, with D unresolved. V lost 1 base and J lost 5, with 9 bases in between. Looked up from germline, CDR1 is SGHTA and CDR2 is FQGNSA. This CDR3 is built from 14 residues. CDR3 residues: CASSLGINRNTIYF. CDR3 sequence (DNA): TGTGCCAGCAGCTTAGGGATTAATCGAAACACCATATATTTT.

The chain uses TRBV10-3 and TRBJ1-5; D unclear. The CDR3 runs 14 residues. The V and J ends lost 6 bases and 0 bases respectively, with 9 bases between them. Looked up from germline, CDR1 is ENHRY and CDR2 is SYGVKD. CDR3 amino acids: CAISAGDSNQPQHF. The CDR3, as DNA: TGTGCCATCAGCGCGGGAGATAGCAATCAGCCCCAGCATTTT.